This T cell receptor (beta chain) was documented in a study of CD8 T cells in ankylosing spondylitis. One entry per CDR3 protein results from TCRdb running MiXCR on the 5' RACE reads. The sample yields roughly 40,000 distinct CDR3 sequences, around 3.8% seen once. Study-level findings and limits: Disease-associated clones were reportedly significantly overrepresented in matched ankylosing spondylitis synovial fluid. Ankylosing spondylitis blood appeared to be characterized by a TCR beta motif of eight highly homologous variants.

This clonotype was counted at least ten times. The antigen is unknown. The CDR3 runs to 15 residues. The germline gives CDR1 SGDLS, CDR2 YYNGEE. Between the trimmed V and J ends, which lost 0 bases and 0 bases, there was a span of 10 bases. The rearrangement joins TRBV9 to TRBJ2-7, with D possibly being TRBD2 (5 bases). The receptor was isolated from a female donor with ankylosing spondylitis or in good health (not recorded which). Sequencing was performed on blood, either unsorted or a sorted T cell fraction (not recorded which). CDR3 nucleotides: TGTGCCAGCAGCGTAGGATCGGGGAGCTCCTACGAGCAGTACTTC. This gives the protein CASSVGSGSSYEQYF.